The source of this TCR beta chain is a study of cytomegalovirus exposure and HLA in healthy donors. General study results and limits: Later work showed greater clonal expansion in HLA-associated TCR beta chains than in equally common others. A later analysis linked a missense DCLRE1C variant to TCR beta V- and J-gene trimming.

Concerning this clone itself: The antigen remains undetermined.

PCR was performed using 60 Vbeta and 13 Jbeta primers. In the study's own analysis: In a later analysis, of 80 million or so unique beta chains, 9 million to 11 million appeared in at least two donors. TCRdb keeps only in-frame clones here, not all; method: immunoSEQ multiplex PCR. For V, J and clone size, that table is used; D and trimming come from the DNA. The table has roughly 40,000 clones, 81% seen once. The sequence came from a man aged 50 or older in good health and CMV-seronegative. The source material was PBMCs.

The CDR3 DNA reads TGTGCCAGCAGTTACAACCCCAGATCTGGGGCCAACGTCCTGACTTTC. It is translated as CASSYNPRSGANVLTF. The chain is built from TRBV6-5 and TRBJ2-6, with D unresolved. CDR3 size: 16 residues. The V and J ends lost 2 bases and 1 base respectively, with 9 bases between them. The germline V gene encodes CDR1 MNHEY and CDR2 SVGAGI.